This T cell receptor (beta chain) comes out of a study of radiation and T cells in renal cell carcinoma. The germline CDR1 and CDR2 sequences are SGHRS and YFSETQ. This CDR3 is built from 15 residues. Trimming at V came to 0 bases and at J to 5 bases, leaving 6 bases not matched to a gene. The time point was: baseline pretreatment blood. As to treatment: 15 Gy SBRT to primary tumor, nephrectomy 4 weeks later. TCRdb keeps only in-frame clones here, not all; method: immunoSEQ multiplex PCR. The repertoire holds 130,000 to 150,000 clones, with 70% to 90% as singletons. A remark on this clone: The antigen is unknown.

Findings of the study overall: Without pretreatment biopsies, baseline tumor clonotype presence was undetermined.

The sequencing here drew on blood, taken from a patient whose treatment included radiotherapy and nephrectomy. This clonotype was obtained from a woman between 45 and 60 years old with renal cell carcinoma. The chain recombines TRBV5-1 with TRBJ1-1, with 8 bases matching TRBD1. CDR3 sequence: CASSLVGRGQTEAFF. CDR3 sequence (DNA): TGCGCCAGCAGCTTGGTGGGCAGGGGGCAAACTGAAGCTTTCTTT.